Presented here are 13 T cell receptor beta chains from one specimen sequenced in a study of T cells in Graves' hyperthyroidism and ophthalmopathy. Amplification of TCR beta CDR3 regions was performed using RNA transcripts as template. First-round RT-PCR targeting the TCR CDR3 was performed with the HTBI primer set. TCRdb independently ran MiXCR on the multiplex PCR reads; one entry per CDR3 protein. This sample carries under 350,000 distinct CDR3 sequences, around 23% of them seen once, and the ten largest clones take around 50%. Material for sequencing was blood. The receptors shown here come from a woman aged 45-60 years with Graves' hyperthyroidism.

This clonotype has a count of ten or more. The CDR3 bases are TGTGCCAGCAGGCTTAGCTCCAGCAATCAGCCCCAGCATTTT. Its translation: CASRLSSSNQPQHF. The rearrangement uses TRBV12-3 or TRBV12-4 and TRBJ1-5; no reliable D call. This CDR3 has 14 amino acids. Trimming removed 6 bases from V and 1 base from J, with 10 bases in between.

The gene calls are TRBV20-1 and TRBJ1-1, with D uncertain. This CDR3 contains 10 residues. Per the germline V gene, CDR1 is DFQATT and CDR2 is SNEGSKA (reference sequence). The V gene lost 5 bases and the J gene lost 3 bases, with 4 bases spanning the gap. Here the CDR3 reads CSAGHTEAFF. The CDR3 DNA is TGCAGTGCTGGCCACACTGAAGCTTTCTTT.

This clonotype was seen ten or more times. This chain connects TRBV6-5 to TRBJ2-7; possibly TRBD1 for D (5 bases). The CDR3 sequence is 14 residues long. CDR1 MNHEY and CDR2 SVGAGI come from the germline V gene. The V end was cut by 2 bases, the J end by 0 bases, with 8 bases between. CDR3 DNA sequence: TGTGCCAGCAGTTACGGAAGGGGCTCCTACGAGCAGTACTTC. Its translation: CASSYGRGSYEQYF.

This rearrangement joins TRBV29-1 to TRBJ1-1; unclear D gene. V was shortened by 7 bases and J by 2 bases, with 5 bases between the two germline ends. The CDR3 has 10 amino acids. The germline CDR1 and CDR2 sequences are SQVTM and ANQGSEA. In DNA form, the CDR3 reads TGCAGCGGACACAACACTGAAGCTTTCTTT. This translates into CSGHNTEAFF.

This clonotype occurred many times. This sequence joins TRBV12-3 or TRBV12-4 and TRBJ2-1, with TRBD2 matching over 7 bases. The CDR3 consists of 14 residues. V lost 0 bases and J lost 6; bases outside the gene matches: 2. The chain's CDR3 is CASSLAGGSNEQFF. The CDR3 coding sequence is TGTGCCAGCAGTTTAGCGGGAGGGAGCAATGAGCAGTTCTTC.

The sample holds many counts of this clonotype. The genes are TRBV28 and TRBJ2-5, with 7 bases lining up with TRBD1. Trimming at V came to 8 bases and at J to 3 bases, leaving 6 bases not matched to a gene. The CDR3 is 13 residues long. Germline V gene sequence: CDR1 MDHEN, CDR2 SYDVKM. This chain's CDR3 is CASWAGGEETQYF. CDR3 DNA sequence: TGTGCCAGCTGGGCAGGGGGTGAAGAGACCCAGTACTTC.

This clonotype was detected ten times or more. The V gene is TRBV11-3, the J gene TRBJ2-2; a possible D gene is TRBD2 (5 bases). This CDR3 has 15 amino acids. Trimming pared 5 bases from V and 2 bases from J, leaving 12 bases between. In germline, CDR1 is SGHNT, CDR2 YENEEA. For the CDR3, the DNA is TGTGCCAGCAGCCCTTGGAGGAATAACACCGGGGAGCTGTTTTTT. This gives the protein CASSPWRNNTGELFF.

This chain uses TRBV28 with TRBJ1-2; 9 nucleotides match TRBD1. The ends lost 5 bases at V and 0 bases at J; junction bases unmatched: 10. In germline, CDR1 is MDHEN, CDR2 SYDVKM. The CDR3 runs to 17 residues. CDR3 loop: CASSPQGAKGANYGYTF. The CDR3, as DNA: TGTGCCAGCAGTCCACAGGGGGCGAAAGGGGCTAACTATGGCTACACCTTC.

This clonotype was counted at least ten times. The chain uses TRBV7-2 and TRBJ2-5, with a possible D match to TRBD1 (6 bases). Looked up from germline, CDR1 is SGHTA and CDR2 is FQGNSA. The germline V and J ends were trimmed by 2 bases and 5 bases, with 12 bases remaining between them. The CDR3 totals 14 residues. The CDR3 DNA is TGTGCCAGCAGCTTAAGTCAGGGGCGGGAGACCCAGTACTTC. Translating it yields CASSLSQGRETQYF.

Many counts were recorded for this clonotype. V gene TRBV28 combines with J gene TRBJ1-2, with D uncertain. Germline-derived CDR1 and CDR2 are MDHEN and SYDVKM. V lost 2 bases to trimming and J lost 2 bases, with 15 bases between them. This CDR3 is 16 amino acids long. CDR3 residues: CASSLTQPMSNYGYTF. Here the CDR3 DNA reads TGTGCCAGCAGTTTAACCCAGCCAATGTCCAACTATGGCTACACCTTC.

This clonotype was seen ten or more times. The J gene is TRBJ2-3, the V gene TRBV2; D may be TRBD1 or TRBD2 (6 bases each). The length of the CDR3 is 14 residues. Germline CDR1 reads SNHLY; CDR2 reads FYNNEI. V was pared by 5 bases and J by 5 bases, with 14 bases between. Here the CDR3 DNA reads TGTGCCAGCAGTCCTTGGGGGGCCGGAGATACGCAGTATTTT. The encoded protein is CASSPWGAGDTQYF.

This clonotype came up a few times. This rearrangement joins TRBV10-1 to TRBJ2-7, with D perhaps given as TRBD1 or TRBD2 (5 bases each). The CDR3 contains 14 residues. Germline-derived CDR1 and CDR2 are WNHNN and SYGVQD (reference sequence). V shed 2 bases and J shed 5 bases, with 13 bases lying between them. The CDR3 DNA follows: TGCGCCAGCAGTGAGGGACATGGAGGCCACGAGCAGTACTTC. Translation: CASSEGHGGHEQYF.

CDR3 amino acids: CASSFHTYEQYF. CDR3 coding DNA: TGTGCCAGCAGCTTCCACACCTACGAGCAGTACTTC. The rearrangement joins TRBV5-4 to TRBJ2-7; D not resolved. The germline V and J ends were trimmed by 2 bases and 2 bases, with 5 bases remaining between them. The CDR3 is 12 residues long. Germline V gene lookup returns CDR1 SGHNT and CDR2 YYREEE (reference sequence).